The clone carrying this T cell receptor beta chain was picked up one time. The antigen remains undetermined. Other DNA sequences in the same sample also yield this CDR3. This was a deep-level run. Using 200 ng DNA, 30,000 or so T cell genomes, the sorted-subset replicate PCRs were run. Clones were read by immunoSEQ multiplex PCR, and TCRdb kept only the in-frame ones, dropping some. The profile shows some 2,000,000 clones, about 95% of them singletons. CDR1 is LNHDA and CDR2 is SQIVND in the germline V gene (reference sequence). This CDR3 comprises 11 residues. Deletions cut 8 bases from V and 0 bases from J, with 1 base between. This sample is drawn from a study of shared clonotypes between healthy human individuals. Study-level points and caveats: Sequencing depth was a factor that was expected to affect clonotype sharing among donors.

Naive CD8 cells were CD45RO-negative, positively selected for CCR7, excluding terminally differentiated effector memory CD45RA+ cells. Sequencing used naive CD8+ T cells sorted from blood. The chain is built from TRBV19 and TRBJ2-2; unclear D gene. The TCR sequence derives from a man between 18 and 29 years old in good health. The CDR3 protein is CASSNTGELFF. The CDR3, as DNA: TGTGCCAGTTCGAACACCGGGGAGCTGTTTTTT.